Sequencing of this T cell receptor beta chain was carried out in a study of T cells after posttransplantation cyclophosphamide. Study-wide findings and caveats: After PTCy, TRB diversity resembled that of CNI/methotrexate controls.

This CDR3 comprises 14 residues. Germline V gene data show CDR1 as MDHEN and CDR2 as SYDVKM. V was pared by 3 bases and J by 3 bases, with 12 bases between. Only in-frame clones appear in the TCRdb table, and some are missing; sequencing was by immunoSEQ multiplex PCR. The data show 1,800 or so clones, roughly 71% seen once. Regarding this clone: Its antigen is still unknown.

Busulfan-fludarabine conditioning, marrow transplant, and cyclophosphamide on days +3 and +4 were administered. The material sequenced was CD8+ T cells sorted from PBMCs, taken after allogeneic stem cell transplant with posttransplant cyclophosphamide. V usage is TRBV28 and J usage is TRBJ2-7, with D maybe TRBD1 (5 bases). This receptor was identified in a male patient aged 25-45 years who received an allogeneic stem cell transplant from a related donor, was CMV-positive, and had acute GVHD only. The graft donor may have given rise to some T cells. This CDR3 is CASSFSGLDYEQYF. CDR3 nucleotide sequence: TGTGCCAGCAGTTTCTCAGGGTTAGACTACGAGCAGTACTTC. The full variable domain, in which reference TRBV28 and TRBJ2-7 provide the parts outside the CDR3, is DVKVTQSSRYLVKRTGEKVFLECVQDMDHENMFWYRQDPGLGLRLIYFSYDVKMKEKGDIPEGYSVSREKKERFSLILESASTNQTSMYLCASSFSGLDYEQYFGPGTRLTVT.